The 21 T cell receptor beta chains presented below share a single source sample, sequenced in a study of blood T cell repertoires in COVID-19. TCRdb's copy holds only in-frame clones and misses some; the assay was immunoSEQ multiplex PCR. The sample shows roughly 330,000 clones, around 89% of them seen only once. The sample was peripheral blood. The origin of the receptors is a woman in her forties or fifties with active or convalescent COVID-19.

The CDR3 nucleotides are TGTGCCAGCAGCCAGATGCGCCTTGCATCATTTCGGAACACCGGGGAGCTGTTTTTT. This codes for CASSQMRLASFRNTGELFF. The V call is TRBV3-1 (or the pseudogene TRBV3-2), the J call TRBJ2-2; no clear D gene. Germline V gene data show CDR1 as LGHDT and CDR2 as YNNKEL (reference sequence). Deletions cut 3 bases from V and 1 base from J, with 21 bases between. This CDR3 spans 19 amino acids.

V and J are TRBV2 and TRBJ1-4; tentatively, D is TRBD1 (6 bases). V was shortened by 1 base and J by 1 base, with 7 bases between the two germline ends. Germline CDR1 and CDR2: SNHLY and FYNNEI. This CDR3 has 15 amino acids. CDR3 coding DNA: TGTGCCAGCAGTGAAGTAGGGGGAACTAATGAAAAACTGTTTTTT. Translated, it gives CASSEVGGTNEKLFF.

As DNA, the CDR3 is TGTGCCAGCAGCCAGAGGACAGGGCTATTTTCACCCCTCCACTTT. Encoded protein: CASSQRTGLFSPLHF. The chain is built from TRBV3-1 (or the pseudogene TRBV3-2) and TRBJ1-6; 8 nucleotides agree with TRBD1. The V gene's germline CDR1 is LGHDT and CDR2 YNNKEL (reference sequence). The CDR3 is 15 amino acids. The ends lost 3 bases at V and 9 bases at J; junction bases unmatched: 7.

The chain joins TRBV7-9 to TRBJ1-1; D is ambiguous. Germline lookup yields CDR1 SEHNR and CDR2 FQNEAQ (reference sequence). The CDR3 has 14 amino acids. Deletions cut 5 bases from V and 7 bases from J, with 17 bases between. DNA for the CDR3: TGTGCCAGCAGCCCCCCCCGAAGCGCGAGTGAAGCTTTCTTT. This translates into CASSPPRSASEAFF.

The chain couples TRBV5-5 to TRBJ1-2; D perhaps matches TRBD1 (5 bases). Trimming took off 2 bases at V and 3 bases at J, with 11 bases between the two ends. The CDR3 is made up of 14 amino acids. Germline V gene lookup returns CDR1 SGHKS and CDR2 YYEKEE (reference sequence). The CDR3 DNA sequence: TGTGCCAGCAGCTTAGGGGCCCGGGACTATGGCTACACCTTC. Its translation: CASSLGARDYGYTF.

The DNA of the CDR3 is TGTGCCAGCAGTTCCGGTCCCGGGACAGGGGTCAGCAATCAGCCCCAGCATTTT. Its translation is CASSSGPGTGVSNQPQHF. The chain links TRBV6-2 or TRBV6-3 to TRBJ1-5; TRBD1 matches 10 bases. CDR3 length: 18 residues. CDR1 is MNHEY, CDR2 SVGEGT, per germline. The V gene end was trimmed by 4 bases and the J gene end by 1 base; junction bases not matched to a gene: 10.

This clone was picked up one time. J is TRBJ1-2 and V is TRBV5-1; TRBD1 matches at 8 bases. This CDR3 comprises 16 residues. Germline trimming cut 0 bases from V and 8 bases from J; bases unmatched to any gene: 12. Germline lookup yields CDR1 SGHRS and CDR2 YFSETQ. CDR3 DNA: TGCGCCAGCAGCTTGGAAGGGCAGGGGGCGGCCCTCGGCTACACCTTC. The encoded protein is CASSLEGQGAALGYTF.

The chain couples TRBV4-2 to TRBJ2-7, with 9 bases matching TRBD1. CDR3 length: 15 amino acids. Germline CDR1 is LGHNA and CDR2 is YNFKEQ. J lost 2 bases, V lost 3 bases, and 5 bases had no gene match. The CDR3 nucleotides read TGTGCCAGCAGCCAGGAGGGACAGGGAGCCTACGAGCAGTACTTC. Translated, it gives CASSQEGQGAYEQYF.

This clone was detected only once. The rearrangement links TRBV6-5 to TRBJ1-5; D is unclear. V gave up 6 bases and J gave up 5 bases, with 14 bases separating them. The germline CDR1 and CDR2 sequences are MNHEY and SVGAGI. The CDR3 has 14 residues. CDR3 DNA: TGTGCCAGCAGAACCCTTGGCACAGATCAGCCCCAGCATTTT. This gives the protein CASRTLGTDQPQHF.

The chain combines TRBV6-5 with TRBJ1-2; D is unresolved. This CDR3 spans 11 amino acids. Germline V gives CDR1 MNHEY, CDR2 SVGAGI. V gave up 8 bases and J gave up 6 bases, with 10 bases separating them. CDR3 loop: CASGQTNGYTF. CDR3 bases: TGTGCCAGCGGTCAGACTAATGGCTACACCTTC.

V is TRBV6-6 and J is TRBJ1-4; D gene unclear. This CDR3 comprises 13 residues. CDR1 and CDR2 from the germline V gene are MNHNY and SVGAGI (reference sequence). V shed 5 bases and J shed 5 bases, with 9 bases lying between them. This CDR3 reads CASSNIRNEKLFF. Written as DNA, the CDR3 is TGTGCCAGCAGTAATATCAGAAATGAAAAACTGTTTTTT.

The chain combines TRBV23-1 with TRBJ1-1, with 8 bases lining up with TRBD1. TRBV23-1 is noted as an ORF with a role that remains uncertain. The CDR3 extends over 15 amino acids. V trimming: 2 bases; J trimming: 3 bases; junction bases outside the gene matches: 5. This CDR3 is CASSQMTGVDTEAFF. CDR3 in DNA: TGCGCCAGCAGTCAAATGACAGGGGTTGACACTGAAGCTTTCTTT.

V is TRBV5-3 and J is TRBJ2-5; 7 bases are shared with TRBD1. TRBV5-3 is an ORF; its function is uncertain. The ends lost 5 bases at V and 4 bases at J; junction bases unmatched: 5. The CDR3 has 13 amino acids. The CDR3 protein is CARRARGRETQYF. CDR3 bases: TGTGCCAGAAGGGCGAGGGGGCGAGAGACCCAGTACTTC.

This chain links TRBV19 with TRBJ2-7; perhaps TRBD1 as D (6 bases). This CDR3 has 15 amino acids. Trimming took off 1 base at V and 3 bases at J, with 13 bases between the two ends. Germline loops: CDR1 LNHDA, CDR2 SQIVND (reference sequence). The CDR3 protein is CASSIGRRGGYEQYF. CDR3 in DNA: TGTGCCAGTAGTATAGGGCGCAGGGGCGGCTACGAGCAGTACTTC.

The chain joins TRBV28 to TRBJ2-7; 7 positions agree with TRBD2. Unmatched junction bases numbered 4, after V lost 2 bases and J lost 3 bases. This CDR3 comprises 14 residues. Germline values: CDR1 MDHEN, CDR2 SYDVKM. The CDR3 protein is CASSLPAGVYEQYF. CDR3 DNA sequence: TGTGCCAGCAGTTTACCGGCGGGAGTCTACGAGCAGTACTTC.

This clone was observed a few times. The chain employs TRBV7-2 and TRBJ1-6; possible D gene TRBD1, 6 bases. The CDR3 is made up of 16 amino acids. V lost 4 bases, J lost 6 bases, and 16 bases lay in between. CDR1 and CDR2 from the germline V gene are SGHTA and FQGNSA. CDR3 sequence (DNA): TGTGCCAGCAGCTCAACAGGGACGGGCCTTAATTCACCCCTCCACTTT. It translates to CASSSTGTGLNSPLHF.

The chain has TRBV9 and TRBJ2-1; tentative D call: TRBD2 (5 bases). The CDR3 is 12 residues long. Trimming cost V 0 bases and J 9 bases, with 7 bases left between them. CDR1 is SGDLS, CDR2 YYNGEE, per germline. The CDR3 sequence is CASSVAGSEQFF. The DNA of the CDR3 is TGTGCCAGCAGCGTAGCGGGGTCTGAGCAGTTCTTC.

This chain connects TRBV4-1 to TRBJ2-1, with 8 bases lining up with TRBD1. This CDR3 has 16 residues. Per germline, CDR1 MGHRA and CDR2 YSYEKL. V dropped 6 bases and J dropped 0; count of bases not matched to a gene: 7. This CDR3 reads CASRKGQASSYNEQFF. DNA for the CDR3: TGCGCCAGCAGGAAGGGACAGGCTAGCTCCTACAATGAGCAGTTCTTC.

The V gene is TRBV15, the J gene TRBJ1-6, with TRBD1 identical over 9 bases. The V segment lost 0 bases and the J segment 7 bases; nucleotides outside the gene matches: 1. The CDR3 spans 15 residues. In germline, CDR1 is LNHNV, CDR2 YYDKDF (reference sequence). This CDR3 reads CATSREGTGNSPLHF. The CDR3 DNA follows: TGTGCCACCAGCAGAGAAGGGACAGGGAATTCACCCCTCCACTTT.

The chain joins TRBV7-9 to TRBJ2-5, with 10 bases matching TRBD1. In germline, CDR1 is SEHNR, CDR2 FQNEAQ (reference sequence). After removal of 5 bases from V and 2 bases from J, the junction contained 8 bases not matched to a gene. The CDR3 is 16 residues long. The CDR3 sequence is CASSAPVDRGQETQYF. The CDR3 DNA follows: TGTGCCAGCAGCGCCCCCGTGGACAGGGGGCAAGAGACCCAGTACTTC.

V is TRBV5-4 and J is TRBJ1-2, with D perhaps matching TRBD1 (5 bases). Germline V lookup: CDR1 SGHNT, CDR2 YYREEE (reference sequence). This CDR3 is 14 amino acids long. Trimming removed 5 bases at V and 3 bases at J, with 14 bases between. The CDR3 protein is CASRPGGDHYGYTF. CDR3 nucleotides: TGTGCCAGCAGGCCTGGGGGGGACCACTATGGCTACACCTTC. The variable domain in full, completed from reference TRBV5-4 and TRBJ1-2, reads ETGVTQSPTHLIKTRGQQVTLRCSSQSGHNTVSWYQQALGQGPQFIFQYYREEENGRGNFPPRFSGLQFPNYSSELNVNALELDDSALYLCASRPGGDHYGYTFGSGTRLTVV.